This TCR beta chain appears in the sequencing data of a study of blood T cell repertoires in COVID-19. At the level of the study: T cells, B-cell-depleted T cells, or PBMCs provided the cDNA or gDNA that served as material.

This clone has only a few counts. Libraries were prepared by immunoSEQ multiplex PCR; TCRdb keeps only in-frame clonotypes and omits some of them. The table shows 100,000 to 150,000 clones, with 55% to 70% occurring only once. Sequencing used peripheral blood. The source of this sequence is a woman aged 70-85 years with acute or convalescent COVID-19.

The CDR3 sequence: CASSVGTGDTGELFF. CDR3 nucleotides: TGTGCCAGCAGCGTAGGGACAGGGGACACCGGGGAGCTGTTTTTT. This chain connects TRBV6-4 to TRBJ2-2; 10 bases are a match to TRBD1. Per germline, CDR1 MRHNA and CDR2 SNTAGT. The CDR3 has 15 amino acids. The junction had 4 bases not matched to a gene; V was cut back by 6 bases and J by 3 bases.